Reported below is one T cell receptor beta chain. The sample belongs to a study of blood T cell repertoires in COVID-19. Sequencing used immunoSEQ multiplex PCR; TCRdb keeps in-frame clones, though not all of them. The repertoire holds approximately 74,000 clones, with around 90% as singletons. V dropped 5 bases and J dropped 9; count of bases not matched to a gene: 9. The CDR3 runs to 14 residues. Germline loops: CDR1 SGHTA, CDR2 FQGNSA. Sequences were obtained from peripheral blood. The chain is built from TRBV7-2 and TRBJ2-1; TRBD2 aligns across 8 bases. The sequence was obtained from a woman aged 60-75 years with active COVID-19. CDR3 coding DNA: TGTGCCAGCAGCACCCGGACTAGCAATAGTGAGCAGTTCTTC. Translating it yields CASSTRTSNSEQFF.